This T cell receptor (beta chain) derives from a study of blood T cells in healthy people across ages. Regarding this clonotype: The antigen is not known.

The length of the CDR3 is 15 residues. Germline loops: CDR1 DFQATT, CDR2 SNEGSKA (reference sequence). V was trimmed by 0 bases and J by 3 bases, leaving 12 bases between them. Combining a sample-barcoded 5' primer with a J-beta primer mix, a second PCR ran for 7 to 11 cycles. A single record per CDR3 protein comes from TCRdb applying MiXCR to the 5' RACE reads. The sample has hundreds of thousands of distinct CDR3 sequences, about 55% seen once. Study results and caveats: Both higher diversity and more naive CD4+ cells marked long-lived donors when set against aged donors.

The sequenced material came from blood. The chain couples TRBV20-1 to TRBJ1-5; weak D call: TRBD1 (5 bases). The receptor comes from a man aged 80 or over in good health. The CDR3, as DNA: TGCAGTGCTAGAGATTCCGGGGGAGTCAATCAGCCCCAGCATTTT. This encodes CSARDSGGVNQPQHF.